This entry describes one T cell receptor (beta chain). This clonotype was seen at least ten times. The antigen it binds to is not known. No base-level quality is on record; no much larger clone is a single base apart. The source of the sample is a study of human T cells and chemical hapten exposure (dated by TCRdb to the early 2020s). Notes on the research overall: For sensitization, 2% DPC in acetone was applied to a 2 cm by 2 cm area of upper inner arm skin. Weekly therapeutic DPC doses were additionally applied to the scalp of patients throughout the roughly 24-week study period. Patch tests used Finn chambers with 0.01% DPC on the upper back, scored after 6 days by International Contact Dermatitis Research Group standards. Alopecia areata with under or over 50% scalp involvement, alopecia totalis and alopecia universalis were represented in the patient cohort, which was mostly female. Libraries were pooled for sequencing, and variation in per-sample TCR yields was attributed mainly to small differences in library volumes within the pool. This study followed changes in the peripheral blood TCR repertoire in vivo during primary and secondary sensitization of alopecia patients to the hapten diphenylcyclopropenone (DPC). Blood samples were taken from patients before sensitization (week 0) and at 2, 6 and about 24 weeks after DPC sensitization. Blood for TCR sequencing was provided by twenty-nine alopecia patients at one to four time points (pre-sensitization, 2, 6 and 24 weeks).

Sample time point, as interpreted from the label and publication: patch test 3, about 24 weeks after DPC sensitization. Read against the paper, the sample's treatment or condition label means: therapeutic diphenylcyclopropenone sensitization with weekly scalp DPC. At every patch-test visit, the blood draw took place before the patch test was put on. Eligible patients were aged 18 to 70, diagnosed with alopecia, deemed suitable for DPC therapy, and excluded if pregnant. Total RNA was extracted from unfractionated whole blood that had been collected in Tempus Blood RNA tubes. Library generation was performed with RACE. Sequencing instrument: NextSeq 500. Library preparation attached unique molecular identifiers to individual cDNA molecules for quantitative, reproducible TCR counting. For every blood RNA sample, sequencing covered both the TCR alpha and TCR beta chains. Regarding the original processing steps: A median of approximately 96,000 TCRs per sample was observed, with a range of 23,224 to 690,600. V, J and CDR3 annotation of the TCR reads was carried out using the Decombinator software suite. For the PS versus PT1 abundance plots, all samples were subsampled to the same number of TCRs (28,000). Expanded TCRs were defined as absent before sensitization and observed at least eight times at the 2-week time point. TCRdb cleaned the public reads at Q25 with fastp, built clones with MiXCR and kept in-frame beta chains. Under each unique CDR3 protein, matching rows form one entry showing the most common genes and DNA. What appears here as the V and J calls and clone size reflects TCRdb's work, not the paper's. A total of approximately 80,000 distinct CDR3 sequences appear in this sample, about 10% of them only once. The ten largest clones add up to roughly 3.7% of the sample.

The germline V gene sets CDR1 to SQVTM and CDR2 to ANQGSEA. V sheds 2 bases and J sheds 1 base, leaving 14 bases between their ends. The cysteine opens and the phenylalanine closes a CDR3 of 15 amino acids. Only CDR3 DNA remains: 45 bases, in frame from the first base. Here is what the overall study found, with its caveats: Significantly more large CDR3 similarity clusters were formed by expanded TCRs than by pre-sensitization or healthy control sets, consistent with antigen-driven responses. The number of PT1 expanded TCRs positively correlated with patch test score, significant at thresholds 8, 16 and 32 but not 4. No change with DPC sensitization was found in the number of TCRs above 1 in 1000 frequency, and no evidence of global repertoire structure alterations was found. After repeated subsampling, the strength of the expansion versus patch-test correlation and the threshold at which it became significant changed. Alopecia, a presumed autoimmune disease, was present in all patients, so the immune response of the patients might differ from that of healthy individuals.

This TCR came from a woman between 50 and 59 years old with alopecia areata. Some clones in this sample may be carry-over from other donors' samples. Source: whole blood, taken in connection with sensitization to the hapten diphenylcyclopropenone (DPC). The receptor chain draws on TRBV29-1 and TRBJ1-1, with no confident D gene call. The DNA reads TGCAGCGTTGAATCCCCGGCAGGACCGAACACTGAAGCTTTCTTT. This yields the protein CSVESPAGPNTEAFF.